This T cell receptor (beta chain) was found in a study of blood T cell repertoires in COVID-19. In the study overall: The United States, Italy and Spain provided the acute and convalescent COVID-19 samples. T cells, B-cell-depleted T cells, or PBMCs provided the cDNA or gDNA that served as material.

CDR1 and CDR2 from the germline V gene are MNHEY and SMNVEV (reference sequence). CDR3 length: 16 residues. V shed 4 bases and J shed 10 bases, with 25 bases lying between them. Source study methods: Estimation of nucleated cell counts relied on the amplification of reference gene primers. Here immunoSEQ multiplex PCR was the method, and the copy in TCRdb shows in-frame clones only, minus some. V and J calls and clone size are given by that table; D and trimming were obtained from the DNA. The table includes some 160,000 clones, under 95% detected once. The source of this sequence is a young man with acute or convalescent COVID-19. What was sequenced was peripheral blood. The chain recombines TRBV27 with TRBJ1-1; the D gene is possibly TRBD1 (6 bases). The CDR3 coding sequence is TGTGCCAGCAGTTCACCTATTGGGACATCTCTGAGGGGAGCTTTCTTT. Its translation: CASSSPIGTSLRGAFF.